The present T cell receptor beta chain was sequenced within a study of blood T cell repertoires in COVID-19. Whole-study context: From the United States, Italy and Spain came samples of acute and convalescent COVID-19. The analysed material was cDNA or gDNA that came from T cells, B-cell-depleted T cells, or PBMCs.

In the authors' methods: Reference gene primer amplification gave nucleated cell count estimates. Clones were read by immunoSEQ multiplex PCR, and TCRdb kept only the in-frame ones, dropping some. Clone size and the V and J calls come from that table; the DNA yielded D and trimming. Of about 250,000 clones in the sample, 87% are singletons; the top ten hold 3% to 3.5%. The CDR3 sequence is 16 residues long. CDR1 LNHDA and CDR2 SQIVND come from the germline V gene (reference sequence). The V and J ends lost 3 bases and 5 bases, in that order; junction bases with no gene match: 10. Sample: peripheral blood. This chain joins TRBV19 and TRBJ1-5; 7 bases agree with TRBD1. The sequence was obtained from a man between 18 and 29 years old with active or convalescent COVID-19. The CDR3 reads CASSIFRTGQDQPQHF. CDR3 bases: TGTGCCAGTAGTATTTTTAGGACAGGCCAAGATCAGCCCCAGCATTTT.